Below are 3 T cell receptor beta chains sequenced from a single sample in a study of shared clonotypes between healthy human individuals. Profiling relied on immunoSEQ multiplex PCR, and the TCRdb table lists in-frame clones only, not all of them. The sample records about 600,000 clones, more than 95% being singletons. CD8 cells regarded as naive lacked CD45RO, were positively chosen for CCR7, and omitted terminally differentiated effector memory CD45RA+ cells. The sample was naive CD8+ T cells sorted from blood. Source of these receptors: a man younger than 40 in good health.

This clone was observed a single time. The chain uses TRBV28 and TRBJ2-6; D remains unclear. The CDR3 loop spans 16 amino acids. Germline V CDR1 and CDR2: MDHEN, SYDVKM. Trimming shortened V by 3 bases and J by 0 bases, and 9 bases separated the two germline ends. CDR3 DNA: TGTGCCAGCAGTTTGTTGACGAACTCTGGGGCCAACGTCCTGACTTTC. This translates into CASSLLTNSGANVLTF.

This chain uses TRBV6-4 with TRBJ2-1; 7 positions match TRBD1. Germline V lookup: CDR1 MRHNA, CDR2 SNTAGT. The CDR3 contains 14 residues. Trimming took 8 bases from V and 0 from J; bases not matched to a gene: 4. CDR3 amino acids: CASRSGGSYNEQFF. The CDR3 nucleotides are TGTGCCAGCCGCTCAGGGGGCTCCTACAATGAGCAGTTCTTC.

The gene calls are TRBV9 and TRBJ1-2; TRBD1 matches at 7 bases. V lost 3 bases and J lost 4; bases outside the gene matches: 3. From germline, CDR1 is SGDLS and CDR2 YYNGEE. The CDR3 consists of 13 residues. The CDR3 reads CASSGQGSYGYTF. CDR3 nucleotides: TGTGCCAGCAGCGGACAGGGCTCCTATGGCTACACCTTC.